The entry below describes one T cell receptor (beta chain). Its specificity is unknown. The data were obtained in a study of T cells in Graves' hyperthyroidism and ophthalmopathy. Study-level points and caveats: Also found in blood were most expanded thyroid clonotypes above 0.001.

RNA transcripts were the template for amplifying TCR beta CDR3 regions. During a first-round RT-PCR of the TCR CDR3, the HTBI primer set was used. TCRdb independently ran MiXCR on the multiplex PCR reads; one entry per CDR3 protein. The sample lists about 300,000 distinct CDR3 sequences; approximately 14% were seen once. The authors deemed Graves' hyperthyroidism stable absent ophthalmopathy progression within 18 months. Thyroid ultrasound, orbital computed tomography, clinical symptoms, and serum thyroxine and TRAb underpinned diagnoses. The origin of this receptor is a woman in her thirties or forties with Graves' hyperthyroidism. The sequencing sample was made of blood.

CDR3 protein: CASSNTVRAEAFF. CDR3 coding DNA: TGTGCCAGTAGTAACACGGTACGGGCTGAAGCTTTCTTT. The rearrangement links TRBV19 to TRBJ1-1; D call uncertain. The CDR3 runs 13 residues. The germline V gene has CDR1 LNHDA and CDR2 SQIVND (reference sequence). Trimming removed 4 bases at V and 6 bases at J, with 12 bases between.